One sample yielded the 15 T cell receptor beta chains listed below, sequenced in a study of regulatory T cells in long-lasting Graves disease. Time point reported: persistent/refractory GD, antithyroid drugs over 5 years with positive TRAb. After RNA was extracted from PBMCs, the TCR library was made from it. Construction of the TCR beta libraries employed iRepertoire HTBI primers in conjunction with Arm-PCR of CDR3 regions. One entry per CDR3 protein results from TCRdb running MiXCR on the multiplex PCR reads. In the table there are roughly 400,000 distinct CDR3 sequences, around a fifth of which are singletons. The sequencing used peripheral blood mononuclear cells (PBMCs), collected when the disease was refractory, from a patient treated with antithyroid drugs. Source of these receptors: a female donor with Graves disease.

This clonotype was detected a few times. The chain carries TRBV7-7 and TRBJ2-5, with a weak D call TRBD2 (5 bases). This CDR3 is 15 amino acids long. CDR1 is SSHAT, CDR2 FNYEAQ, per germline (reference sequence). The V and J ends lost 3 bases and 2 bases respectively, with 13 bases between them. The CDR3 sequence: CASSLGRPGQETQYF. In DNA, the CDR3 is TGTGCCAGCAGCTTGGGTCGACCGGGGCAAGAGACCCAGTACTTC.

At least ten counts were recorded for this clonotype. The chain couples TRBV2 to TRBJ1-1; tentatively, D is TRBD1 (5 bases). In germline, CDR1 is SNHLY, CDR2 FYNNEI. Trimming cost V 8 bases and J 5 bases, with 18 bases left between them. This CDR3 contains 14 residues. The CDR3 nucleotides read TGTGCCAGCGTAGGACTTTCGGGACGGACTGAAGCTTTCTTT. Translated, it gives CASVGLSGRTEAFF.

This clonotype was recorded many times. The chain combines TRBV27 with TRBJ1-2, with 7 nucleotides matching TRBD1. J lost 8 bases, V lost 5 bases, and 11 bases had no gene match. This CDR3 spans 14 amino acids. Germline CDR1 and CDR2: MNHEY and SMNVEV (reference sequence). The CDR3 sequence is CASSLLTGAGGYTF. The DNA of the CDR3 is TGTGCCAGCAGTCTACTCACAGGGGCTGGAGGCTACACCTTC.

This clonotype has a handful of counts. The V call is TRBV28, the J call TRBJ2-3; 12 bases are shared with TRBD1. V was clipped by 3 bases and J by 1 base; unmatched bases: 11. Looked up from germline, CDR1 is MDHEN and CDR2 is SYDVKM. There are 19 residues in the CDR3. The CDR3 reads CASSFHGTGGIVGTDTQYF. CDR3 DNA sequence: TGTGCCAGCAGTTTCCACGGGACAGGGGGCATCGTCGGCACAGATACGCAGTATTTT. Variable domain in full (rest from reference TRBV28 and TRBJ2-3): DVKVTQSSRYLVKRTGEKVFLECVQDMDHENMFWYRQDPGLGLRLIYFSYDVKMKEKGDIPEGYSVSREKKERFSLILESASTNQTSMYLCASSFHGTGGIVGTDTQYFGPGTRLTVL.

This clonotype was picked up many times. The chain employs TRBV2 and TRBJ1-1; unclear D gene. Germline lookup yields CDR1 SNHLY and CDR2 FYNNEI. The CDR3 sequence is 14 residues long. V was shortened by 2 bases and J by 5 bases, with 12 bases between the two germline ends. The CDR3 bases are TGTGCCAGCAGTGAATCCCGGAGATGGACTGAAGCTTTCTTT. It translates to CASSESRRWTEAFF.

This clonotype was found many times. V gene TRBV19 combines with J gene TRBJ2-7; the match to TRBD1 covers 9 bases. The V gene end was trimmed by 9 bases and the J gene end by 4 bases; junction bases not matched to a gene: 7. Germline V gene sequence: CDR1 LNHDA, CDR2 SQIVND (reference sequence). The CDR3 runs to 13 residues. The CDR3 spells CASSRTGAYEQYF. The CDR3 nucleotides are TGTGCCAGCAGTCGGACAGGGGCGTACGAGCAGTACTTC.

Many counts were recorded for this clonotype. J is TRBJ2-2 and V is TRBV28; TRBD1 agrees at 10 bases. The CDR3 totals 16 residues. J was trimmed by 5 bases and V by 7 bases; bases with no gene match: 10. Germline V gene data show CDR1 as MDHEN and CDR2 as SYDVKM. The CDR3 DNA reads TGTGCCAGCAATAGCCGGGACAGGGGTAGGACCGGGGAGCTGTTTTTT. It is translated as CASNSRDRGRTGELFF.

J is TRBJ1-4 and V is TRBV20-1; D gene ambiguous. V was pared by 3 bases and J by 4 bases, with 6 bases between. The CDR3 length is 12 residues. CDR1 and CDR2 (germline): DFQATT, SNEGSKA (reference sequence). This chain's CDR3 is CSARESNEKLFF. The CDR3 DNA sequence: TGCAGTGCTAGGGAGAGTAATGAAAAACTGTTTTTT.

The chain recombines TRBV7-8 with TRBJ2-1; D gene uncertain. The CDR3 covers 14 residues. Germline assignment: CDR1 SGHVS and CDR2 FQNEAQ. The germline V and J ends were trimmed by 4 bases and 0 bases, with 7 bases remaining between them. The CDR3 nucleotides read TGTGCCAGCAGCTCCGCGAACTCCTACAATGAGCAGTTCTTC. It translates to CASSSANSYNEQFF.

CDR3 sequence reads: CSVDRRDYGYTF. CDR3 DNA: TGCAGTGTCGACAGGCGGGACTATGGCTACACCTTC. The chain is built from TRBV20-1 and TRBJ1-2; tentative D call: TRBD1 (6 bases). Between the trimmed V and J ends, which lost 7 bases and 3 bases, there was a span of 12 bases. CDR3 length: 12 amino acids. The germline CDR1 and CDR2 sequences are DFQATT and SNEGSKA (reference sequence).

The genes are TRBV19 and TRBJ1-4; 7 nucleotides agree with TRBD1. CDR1 is LNHDA, CDR2 SQIVND, per germline (reference sequence). The CDR3 spans 14 residues. J gave up 0 bases and V 7 bases, and 2 bases lay outside the gene matches. The CDR3 region is CASTGQTTNEKLFF. CDR3 bases: TGTGCCAGTACGGGACAGACAACTAATGAAAAACTGTTTTTT.

This chain uses TRBV29-1 with TRBJ1-2; no firm D call. This CDR3 has 14 amino acids. V gave up 3 bases and J gave up 3 bases, with 14 bases separating them. CDR1 is SQVTM and CDR2 is ANQGSEA in the germline V gene. The CDR3: CSVEGSLGHYGYTF. CDR3 in DNA: TGCAGCGTTGAGGGATCCTTAGGTCACTATGGCTACACCTTC.

The chain recombines TRBV29-1 with TRBJ2-5; 8 bases fit TRBD1. The J segment lost 5 bases and the V segment lost 2 bases, leaving 4 bases of the junction unmatched. Germline assignment: CDR1 SQVTM and CDR2 ANQGSEA. The CDR3 extends over 13 amino acids. Written as DNA, the CDR3 is TGCAGCGTTGAACCGGGACAGGCCGAGACCCAGTACTTC. It yields the protein CSVEPGQAETQYF.

This clonotype occurred many times. The gene calls are TRBV2 and TRBJ2-2; D not certain. Per germline, CDR1 SNHLY and CDR2 FYNNEI. The ends were cut back, 2 bases at V and 3 bases at J, with 4 bases in the middle. CDR3 length: 13 amino acids. CDR3 loop: CASSEIHTGELFF. DNA of the CDR3: TGTGCCAGCAGTGAAATACACACCGGGGAGCTGTTTTTT.

The chain combines TRBV11-2 with TRBJ1-2; no firm D call. This CDR3 spans 14 amino acids. Germline-derived CDR1 and CDR2 are SGHAT and FQNNGV. V was clipped by 0 bases and J by 2 bases, with 7 bases between them. The CDR3 spells CASSLDVRNYGYTF. The CDR3 region has the DNA TGTGCCAGCAGCTTAGATGTCAGAAACTATGGCTACACCTTC.